Sequencing of this TCR beta chain was carried out in a study of T cell repertoires in cytomegalovirus infection. Overall study: HLA-B-restricted CMV epitopes that are well studied, plus recently identified HLA-C-restricted ones, were used by the study. Indications of both CMV infection and matching HLA type were provided by public TCR beta signatures.

In the case of this clonotype: Its target is not known.

Overall study findings and caveats: In two of eight donors, the top clonotype was HLA-C-restricted CMV-specific. Summed frequency of public TCR beta families distinguished CMV carriers with the relevant HLA.

Germline V lookup: CDR1 MNHNS, CDR2 SASEGT. CDR3 length: 14 residues. With 5 bases removed from V and 3 bases from J, the gap between germline ends came to 11 bases. From the reads, TCRdb called clonotypes with MiXCR, one entry per CDR3 protein. This sample has some 320,000 distinct CDR3 sequences, with just under 30% found just once. J is TRBJ2-1 and V is TRBV6-1; tentative D call: TRBD1 (5 bases). The sequencing used cultured PBMCs, collected from culture after CMV antigen stimulation. This receptor was taken from a human donor in good health (CMV status not recorded). Some clones in this sample may be carry-over from other donors' samples. The chain's CDR3 is CASSPPRDYNEQFF. The CDR3, as DNA: TGTGCCAGCAGTCCCCCCAGGGACTACAATGAGCAGTTCTTC.